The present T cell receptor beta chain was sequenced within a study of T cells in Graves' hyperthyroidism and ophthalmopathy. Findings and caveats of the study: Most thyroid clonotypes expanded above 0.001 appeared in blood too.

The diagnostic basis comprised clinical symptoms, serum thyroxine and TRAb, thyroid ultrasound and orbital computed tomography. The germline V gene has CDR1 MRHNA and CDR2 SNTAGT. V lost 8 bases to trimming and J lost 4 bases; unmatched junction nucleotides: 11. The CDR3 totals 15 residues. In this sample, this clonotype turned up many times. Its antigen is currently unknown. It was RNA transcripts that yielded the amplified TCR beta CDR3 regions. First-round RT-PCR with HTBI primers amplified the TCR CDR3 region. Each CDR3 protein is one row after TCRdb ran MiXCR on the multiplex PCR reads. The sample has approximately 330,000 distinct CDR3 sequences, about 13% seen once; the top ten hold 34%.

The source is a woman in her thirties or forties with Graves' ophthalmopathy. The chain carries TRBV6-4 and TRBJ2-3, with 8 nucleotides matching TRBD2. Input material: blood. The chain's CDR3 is CASRFEAGGPDTQYF. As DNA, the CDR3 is TGTGCCAGCCGTTTTGAGGCGGGGGGCCCAGATACGCAGTATTTT.